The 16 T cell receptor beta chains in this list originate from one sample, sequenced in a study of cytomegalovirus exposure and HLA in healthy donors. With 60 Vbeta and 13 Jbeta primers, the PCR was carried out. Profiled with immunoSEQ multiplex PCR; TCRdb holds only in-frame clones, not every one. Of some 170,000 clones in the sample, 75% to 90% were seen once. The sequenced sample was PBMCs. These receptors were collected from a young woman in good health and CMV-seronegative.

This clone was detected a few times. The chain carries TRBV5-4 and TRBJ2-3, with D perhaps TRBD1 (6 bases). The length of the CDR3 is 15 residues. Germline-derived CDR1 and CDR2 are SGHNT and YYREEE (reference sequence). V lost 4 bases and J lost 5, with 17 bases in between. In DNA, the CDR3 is TGTGCCAGCAGCGACGTTTCGTCGACAGGAGATACGCAGTATTTT. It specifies CASSDVSSTGDTQYF.

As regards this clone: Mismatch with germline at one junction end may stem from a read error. The CDR3 region has the DNA TGTGCCAGCAGAGAAGACAGGGCTTCTGGAAACACCATATATTTT. Amino acid sequence: CASREDRASGNTIYF. This chain joins TRBV2 and TRBJ1-3, with 7 bases aligning to TRBD1. Germline V CDR1 and CDR2: SNHLY, FYNNEI. The CDR3 loop spans 15 amino acids.

The CDR3 nucleotides read TGTGCCTGGAGTGTAGGGACAGCCGGAGGACTGTTTTTT. Protein sequence: CAWSVGTAGGLFF. J is TRBJ1-4 and V is TRBV30; 7 nucleotides agree with TRBD1. Germline V gene data show CDR1 as GTSNPN and CDR2 as SVGIG (reference sequence). With 0 bases clipped from V and 13 bases from J, the junction kept 8 bases outside the gene matches. CDR3 size: 13 residues.

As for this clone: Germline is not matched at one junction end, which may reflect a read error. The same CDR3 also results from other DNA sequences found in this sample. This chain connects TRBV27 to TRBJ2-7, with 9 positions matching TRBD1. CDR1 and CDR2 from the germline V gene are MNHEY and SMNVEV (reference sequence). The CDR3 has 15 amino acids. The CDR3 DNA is TGTGCCAGCAGTTTAGAACAGGGGGCTCTTTACGAGCAATACTTC. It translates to CASSLEQGALYEQYF.

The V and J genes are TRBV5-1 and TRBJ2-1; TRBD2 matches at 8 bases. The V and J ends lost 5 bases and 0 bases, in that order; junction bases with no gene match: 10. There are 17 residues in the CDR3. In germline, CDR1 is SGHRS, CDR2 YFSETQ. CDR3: CASRRSGGYSSYNEQFF. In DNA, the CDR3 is TGCGCCAGCAGACGCAGCGGGGGTTATAGCTCCTACAATGAGCAGTTCTTC.

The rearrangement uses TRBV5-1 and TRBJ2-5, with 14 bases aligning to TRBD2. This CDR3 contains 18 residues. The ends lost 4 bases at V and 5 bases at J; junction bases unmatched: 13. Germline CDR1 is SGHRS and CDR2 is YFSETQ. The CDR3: CASSPGTSGRASRETQYF. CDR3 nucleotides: TGCGCCAGCAGCCCCGGGACTAGCGGGAGAGCGTCCAGGGAGACCCAGTACTTC.

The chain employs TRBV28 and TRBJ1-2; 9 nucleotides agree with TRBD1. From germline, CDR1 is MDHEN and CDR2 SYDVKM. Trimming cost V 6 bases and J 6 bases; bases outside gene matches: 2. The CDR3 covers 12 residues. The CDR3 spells CASRQGANGYTF. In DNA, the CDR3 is TGTGCCAGCAGACAGGGGGCTAATGGCTACACCTTC.

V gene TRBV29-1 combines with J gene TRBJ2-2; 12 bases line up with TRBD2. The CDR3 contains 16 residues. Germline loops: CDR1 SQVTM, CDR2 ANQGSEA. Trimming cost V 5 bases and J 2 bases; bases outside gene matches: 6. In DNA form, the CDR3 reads TGCAGCGTTCGCGGGACTAGCGGGTCCAACACCGGGGAGCTGTTTTTT. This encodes CSVRGTSGSNTGELFF.

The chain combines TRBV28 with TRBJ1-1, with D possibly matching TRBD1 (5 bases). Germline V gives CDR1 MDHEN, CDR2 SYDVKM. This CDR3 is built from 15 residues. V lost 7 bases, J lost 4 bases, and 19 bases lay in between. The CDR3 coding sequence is TGTGCCAGCACCAATTGGGGTCGGGGGTTCACTGAAGCTTTCTTT. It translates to CASTNWGRGFTEAFF.

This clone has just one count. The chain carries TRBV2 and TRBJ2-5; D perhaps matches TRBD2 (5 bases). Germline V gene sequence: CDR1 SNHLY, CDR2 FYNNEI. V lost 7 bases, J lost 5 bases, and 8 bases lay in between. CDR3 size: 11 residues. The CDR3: CASTKRETQYF. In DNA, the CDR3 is TGTGCCAGCACCAAGCGGGAGACCCAGTACTTC.

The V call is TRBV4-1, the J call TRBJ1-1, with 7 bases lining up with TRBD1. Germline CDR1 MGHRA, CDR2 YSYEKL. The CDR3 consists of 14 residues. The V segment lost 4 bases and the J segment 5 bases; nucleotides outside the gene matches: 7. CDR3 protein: CASSRGGLWTEAFF. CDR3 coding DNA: TGCGCCAGCAGCCGAGGGGGCTTGTGGACTGAAGCTTTCTTT.

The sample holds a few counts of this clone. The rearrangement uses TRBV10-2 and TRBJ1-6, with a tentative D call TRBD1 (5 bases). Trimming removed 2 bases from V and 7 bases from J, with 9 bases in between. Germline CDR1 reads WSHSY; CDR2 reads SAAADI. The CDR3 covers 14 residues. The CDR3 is CASSEMGGNSPLHF. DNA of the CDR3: TGCGCCAGCAGTGAGATGGGGGGAAATTCACCCCTCCACTTT.

The DNA for the CDR3 is TGCAGCGTTGAGAGGGTGACTAGCGGGGGTTGGGGGGAGCAGTTCTTC. Translated, it gives CSVERVTSGGWGEQFF. V gene TRBV29-1 combines with J gene TRBJ2-1; 12 bases map to TRBD2. The CDR3 sequence is 16 residues long. The trim removed 3 bases at V and 10 bases at J, leaving 13 bases unmatched. Germline CDR1 is SQVTM and CDR2 is ANQGSEA.

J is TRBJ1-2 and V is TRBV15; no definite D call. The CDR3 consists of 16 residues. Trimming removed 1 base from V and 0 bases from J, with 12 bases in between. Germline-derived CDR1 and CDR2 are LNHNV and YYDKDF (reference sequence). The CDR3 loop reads CATSRGRHQSNYGYTF. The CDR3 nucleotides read TGTGCCACCAGCAGAGGCCGACACCAGTCTAACTATGGCTACACCTTC.

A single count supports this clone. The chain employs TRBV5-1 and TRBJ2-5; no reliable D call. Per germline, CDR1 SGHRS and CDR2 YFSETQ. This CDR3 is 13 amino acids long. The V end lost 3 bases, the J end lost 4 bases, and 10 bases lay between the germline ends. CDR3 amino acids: CASSSESRETQYF. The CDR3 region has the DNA TGCGCCAGCAGCTCTGAGTCAAGAGAGACCCAGTACTTC.

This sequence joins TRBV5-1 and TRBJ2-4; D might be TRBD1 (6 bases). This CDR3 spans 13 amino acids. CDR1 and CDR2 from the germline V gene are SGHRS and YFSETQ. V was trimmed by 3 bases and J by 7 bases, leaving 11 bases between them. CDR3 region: CASSSVTGNIQYF. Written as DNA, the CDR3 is TGCGCCAGCAGCTCGGTTACAGGGAACATTCAGTACTTC.